A single sample gave rise to the 20 T cell receptor beta chains below, sequenced in a study of T-cell memory formation after mild COVID-19. TCRdb re-called the 5' RACE reads with MiXCR, one entry per CDR3 protein. In the table there are approximately 48,000 distinct CDR3 sequences, approximately 8% of which are singletons. The sample was PBMCs or a T cell subset sorted from them (not recorded which). Every receptor here comes from a man aged 18-30 years who had mild COVID-19 (a few samples of this study predate the infection). Cell type and time point are not known.

This chain connects TRBV20-1 to TRBJ2-2; D possibly corresponds to TRBD2 (6 bases). The CDR3 is 13 amino acids. Between the trimmed V and J ends, which lost 3 bases and 7 bases, there was a span of 12 bases. Germline V gives CDR1 DFQATT, CDR2 SNEGSKA (reference sequence). The CDR3 sequence: CSARTGDDGELFF. DNA for the CDR3: TGCAGTGCTAGGACGGGGGATGACGGGGAGCTGTTTTTT.

This clonotype was recorded at least ten times. The rearrangement uses TRBV7-2 and TRBJ1-1; D ambiguous. Per germline, CDR1 SGHTA and CDR2 FQGNSA. The V end lost 3 bases, the J end lost 4 bases, and 9 bases lay between the germline ends. The CDR3 loop spans 13 amino acids. The CDR3 loop is CASSFGTATEAFF. For the CDR3, the DNA is TGTGCCAGCAGCTTCGGTACCGCCACTGAAGCTTTCTTT.

This clonotype was observed many times. The V call is TRBV11-3, the J call TRBJ2-2, with D hard to call. In germline, CDR1 is SGHNT, CDR2 YENEEA. V was pared by 0 bases and J by 7 bases, with 12 bases between. This CDR3 contains 15 residues. This CDR3 is CASSLDSFDNGELFF. CDR3 nucleotide sequence: TGTGCCAGCAGCTTAGATAGTTTCGATAACGGGGAGCTGTTTTTT.

This clonotype came up a few times. The genes are TRBV4-3 and TRBJ1-1, with D uncertain. This CDR3 has 15 amino acids. Germline values: CDR1 LGHNA, CDR2 YSLEER. With 0 bases removed from V and 3 bases from J, the gap between germline ends came to 11 bases. The CDR3 loop reads CASSQDLHGDTEAFF. The CDR3 nucleotides read TGCGCCAGCAGCCAAGATTTGCACGGGGACACTGAAGCTTTCTTT.

This clonotype was counted a few times. The chain recombines TRBV7-9 with TRBJ2-2; possibly TRBD2 for D (6 bases). CDR1 and CDR2 (germline): SEHNR, FQNEAQ (reference sequence). The CDR3 spans 15 residues. V was shortened by 5 bases and J by 4 bases, with 14 bases between the two germline ends. CDR3 in amino acids: CASSLTSSVTGELFF. For the CDR3, the DNA is TGTGCCAGCAGCCTGACTAGTTCGGTCACCGGGGAGCTGTTTTTT. Complete variable domain (other parts from reference TRBV7-9 and TRBJ2-2): DTGVSQNPRHKITKRGQNVTFRCDPISEHNRLYWYRQTLGQGPEFLTYFQNEAQLEKSRLLSDRFSAERPKGSFSTLEIQRTEQGDSAMYLCASSLTSSVTGELFFGEGSRLTVL.

This clonotype was counted a few times. The gene calls are TRBV6-6 and TRBJ2-5; D unresolved. Trimming shortened V by 2 bases and J by 5 bases, and 9 bases separated the two germline ends. This CDR3 region has 13 residues. CDR1 MNHNY and CDR2 SVGAGI come from the germline V gene (reference sequence). The CDR3 spells CASSYVGPETQYF. In DNA form, the CDR3 reads TGTGCCAGCAGTTACGTTGGACCGGAGACCCAGTACTTC.

This clonotype was observed at least ten times. V gene TRBV5-1 combines with J gene TRBJ2-5, with D possibly called TRBD1 or TRBD2 (5 bases each). The CDR3 loop spans 15 amino acids. Germline V gene sequence: CDR1 SGHRS, CDR2 YFSETQ. The V gene lost 4 bases and the J gene lost 2 bases, with 15 bases spanning the gap. The CDR3 nucleotides read TGCGCCAGCAGCAGAAGGGACCGGAGACAAGAGACCCAGTACTTC. This translates into CASSRRDRRQETQYF.

This clonotype was observed many times. This sequence joins TRBV18 and TRBJ2-7, with D perhaps matching TRBD1 (6 bases). The germline CDR1 and CDR2 sequences are KGHSH and LQKENI. The V and J ends lost 3 bases and 3 bases respectively, with 6 bases between them. The CDR3 has 12 amino acids. The DNA of the CDR3 is TGTGCCAGCTCACCGGACAGCTACGAGCAGTACGTC. It codes for CASSPDSYEQYV.

The CDR3 DNA is TGCGCCAGCAGCTTTGCGGGTGATTCCTACGAGCAGTACTTC. Translating it yields CASSFAGDSYEQYF. This rearrangement joins TRBV5-1 to TRBJ2-7; D possibly corresponds to TRBD2 (5 bases). The CDR3 sequence is 14 residues long. Per germline, CDR1 SGHRS and CDR2 YFSETQ. V was shortened by 2 bases and J by 1 base, with 10 bases between the two germline ends. Filled out from reference TRBV5-1 and TRBJ2-7, the complete variable domain reads KAGVTQTPRYLIKTRGQQVTLSCSPISGHRSVSWYQQTPGQGLQFLFEYFSETQRNKGNFPGRFSGRQFSNSRSEMNVSTLELGDSALYLCASSFAGDSYEQYFGPGTRLTVT.

V is TRBV10-3 and J is TRBJ1-6; 7 nucleotides agree with TRBD1. The V gene's germline CDR1 is ENHRY and CDR2 SYGVKD. This CDR3 contains 16 residues. The V segment lost 6 bases and the J segment 6 bases; nucleotides outside the gene matches: 11. As DNA, the CDR3 is TGTGCCATCAGCGGTCTTGGAGGGGGCGGTAATTCACCCCTCCACTTT. Encoded protein: CAISGLGGGGNSPLHF.

V usage is TRBV20-1 and J usage is TRBJ1-4; TRBD1 is a possible D gene (5 bases). Germline loops: CDR1 DFQATT, CDR2 SNEGSKA (reference sequence). CDR3 length: 13 residues. The V and J ends lost 2 bases and 3 bases respectively, with 7 bases between them. Here the CDR3 reads CSARRGPNEKLFF. The CDR3 DNA follows: TGCAGTGCTAGAAGGGGACCTAATGAAAAACTGTTTTTT.

The chain recombines TRBV7-9 with TRBJ2-7; D may correspond to TRBD1 or TRBD2 (6 bases each). The CDR3 loop spans 14 amino acids. Germline V gene data show CDR1 as SEHNR and CDR2 as FQNEAQ (reference sequence). The germline V and J ends were trimmed by 5 bases and 7 bases, with 18 bases remaining between them. CDR3: CASSREGGIGEQYV. CDR3 nucleotide sequence: TGTGCCAGCAGCCGCGAAGGGGGGATAGGGGAGCAGTACGTC.

This clonotype has more than one count but fewer than ten. The V gene is TRBV9, the J gene TRBJ2-1, with 7 bases that match TRBD1. The CDR3 is made up of 14 amino acids. The ends lost 0 bases at V and 10 bases at J; junction bases unmatched: 7. Germline CDR1 SGDLS, CDR2 YYNGEE. CDR3 coding DNA: TGTGCCAGCAGCGTAGCGGGACAGTCCTCGGAGCAGTTCTTC. Its protein is CASSVAGQSSEQFF. Looking up the rest from reference TRBV9 and TRBJ2-1 gives the full variable domain: DSGVTQTPKHLITATGQRVTLRCSPRSGDLSVYWYQQSLDQGLQFLIQYYNGEERAKGNILERFSAQQFPDLHSELNLSSLELGDSALYFCASSVAGQSSEQFFGPGTRLTVL.

The chain carries TRBV29-1 and TRBJ1-5; TRBD1 might be the D (5 bases). Germline V lookup: CDR1 SQVTM, CDR2 ANQGSEA. This CDR3 spans 11 amino acids. V lost 6 bases to trimming and J lost 3 bases, with 6 bases between them. CDR3 DNA sequence: TGCAGCGTCGGGGCCAATCAGCCCCAGCATTTT. It encodes CSVGANQPQHF. Together with reference TRBV29-1 and TRBJ1-5, the CDR3 gives the full variable domain: SAVISQKPSRDICQRGTSLTIQCQVDSQVTMMFWYRQQPGQSLTLIATANQGSEATYESGFVIDKFPISRPNLTFSTLTVSNMSPEDSSIYLCSVGANQPQHFGDGTRLSIL.

This clonotype was seen many times. The V and J genes are TRBV5-1 and TRBJ2-3; maybe TRBD2 (6 bases). The CDR3 has 17 amino acids. The germline V and J ends were trimmed by 6 bases and 0 bases, with 20 bases remaining between them. CDR1 and CDR2 (germline): SGHRS, YFSETQ. CDR3 bases: TGCGCCAGCAAGTTTGGGCGGGGAACCCCGAGCACAGATACGCAGTATTTT. Translating it yields CASKFGRGTPSTDTQYF.

V usage is TRBV5-1 and J usage is TRBJ2-7; D is unresolved. Trimming removed 5 bases at V and 4 bases at J, with 13 bases between. This CDR3 has 13 amino acids. In germline, CDR1 is SGHRS, CDR2 YFSETQ. CDR3 sequence reads: CASSGASGYEQYF. The DNA of the CDR3 is TGCGCCAGCAGTGGTGCCTCTGGGTACGAGCAGTACTTC.

The V call is TRBV29-1, the J call TRBJ1-1; perhaps TRBD1 as D (6 bases). V was clipped by 3 bases and J by 4 bases, with 12 bases between them. Germline assignment: CDR1 SQVTM and CDR2 ANQGSEA. This CDR3 spans 13 amino acids. The DNA of the CDR3 is TGCAGCGTTGAGGGGGGCCTAGTCACTGAAGCTTTCTTT. This gives the protein CSVEGGLVTEAFF. The full variable domain, in which reference TRBV29-1 and TRBJ1-1 provide the parts outside the CDR3, is SAVISQKPSRDICQRGTSLTIQCQVDSQVTMMFWYRQQPGQSLTLIATANQGSEATYESGFVIDKFPISRPNLTFSTLTVSNMSPEDSSIYLCSVEGGLVTEAFFGQGTRLTVV.

This clonotype has only a few counts. The rearrangement links TRBV5-1 to TRBJ2-2; TRBD1 aligns across 10 bases. Trimming cost V 4 bases and J 9 bases; bases outside gene matches: 6. CDR1 and CDR2 from the germline V gene are SGHRS and YFSETQ. This CDR3 has 14 amino acids. This CDR3 reads CASSHGQGDRELFF. DNA of the CDR3: TGCGCCAGCAGCCACGGACAGGGGGACCGGGAGCTGTTTTTT.

This clonotype has ten or more counts. The chain carries TRBV5-1 and TRBJ2-1; D not resolved. The CDR3 runs to 11 residues. The V and J ends lost 2 bases and 7 bases respectively, with 4 bases between them. CDR1 is SGHRS and CDR2 is YFSETQ in the germline V gene. As DNA, the CDR3 is TGCGCCAGCAGCTTCCATAATGAGCAGTTCTTC. This gives the protein CASSFHNEQFF. The variable domain in full, with the rest retrieved from reference TRBV5-1 and TRBJ2-1, is KAGVTQTPRYLIKTRGQQVTLSCSPISGHRSVSWYQQTPGQGLQFLFEYFSETQRNKGNFPGRFSGRQFSNSRSEMNVSTLELGDSALYLCASSFHNEQFFGPGTRLTVL.

This clonotype was recorded at least ten times. The chain recombines TRBV7-9 with TRBJ2-7, with unresolved D. Germline V gives CDR1 SEHNR, CDR2 FQNEAQ (reference sequence). Trimming pared 2 bases from V and 0 bases from J, leaving 8 bases between. This CDR3 contains 14 residues. CDR3 loop: CASSLQSSSYEQYF. CDR3 bases: TGTGCCAGCAGCTTACAGAGTAGCTCCTACGAGCAGTACTTC.